This T cell receptor (beta chain) derives from a study of siplizumab effects on memory and regulatory T cells. Assay: immunoSEQ multiplex PCR; the TCRdb copy retains only in-frame clones and omits some. The profile shows 85,000 to 130,000 clones, over 90% of them singletons. With regard to this clone: Antigen specificity is unknown.

Study-wide results and limits: Roughly 75-96% of proliferating CD4+ or CD8+ clones lacked a naive or memory phenotype that could be assigned. Siplizumab cultures yielded proliferating Tregs whose suppressive function was not confirmed. In unstimulated cells, naive T cells appeared more diverse than memory T cells and seemed major alloresponse contributors.

Sequenced material: Tregs sorted from blood. The sequence came from a human donor in good health.

CDR3: CASRRSNSNEAFF. The CDR3 DNA reads TGTGCCAGCAGGAGATCGAATTCGAATGAAGCTTTCTTT. The chain couples TRBV2 to TRBJ1-1; D is undetermined. Germline V CDR1 and CDR2: SNHLY, FYNNEI. This CDR3 is built from 13 residues. The V end was cut by 6 bases, the J end by 7 bases, with 15 bases between.